Listed below are T cell receptor beta chains from one sample, sequenced in a study of blood T cell repertoires in COVID-19. Measured with immunoSEQ multiplex PCR; TCRdb has only the in-frame clones, and not every one. This table holds around 260,000 clones, around 86% found once. The specimen sequenced was peripheral blood. All receptors come from a middle-aged man who had recovered from COVID-19. CDR3s include the opening cysteine and the closing phenylalanine or tryptophan. The D gene is left open where the match is weak. Size tells how often a clone was seen (once, few, many) or the class of an expanded clone, and some rows leave it out.

d_gene	v_gene	j_gene	abundance	len	CDR3aa	CDR3nt
.	TRBV2	TRBJ2-1	.	13	CASFTGGRAEQFF	TGTGCCAGCTTTACGGGGGGCCGGGCTGAGCAGTTCTTC
.	TRBV2	TRBJ2-5	.	15	CASAEPGVKGETQYF	TGTGCCAGCGCCGAACCGGGAGTTAAAGGAGAGACCCAGTACTTC
TRBD1	TRBV24-1	TRBJ2-7	.	14	CANILRTGGYEQYF	TGTGCCAACATCCTACGGACAGGGGGCTACGAGCAGTACTTC
.	TRBV6-1	TRBJ2-3	.	13	CASSDSPGDTQYF	TGTGCCAGCAGTGATTCCCCGGGAGATACGCAGTATTTT
TRBD2	TRBV15	TRBJ2-1	.	15	CATSREAGGYNEQFF	TGTGCCACCAGCAGAGAGGCGGGAGGATACAATGAGCAGTTCTTC
TRBD1	TRBV2	TRBJ2-7	once	16	CASRQYPTGAPYEQYF	TGTGCCAGCAGACAATACCCGACAGGGGCACCCTACGAGCAGTACTTC
TRBD2	TRBV9	TRBJ2-2	.	16	CASSGSSGGNTGELFF	TGTGCCAGCAGCGGGTCTAGCGGGGGGAACACCGGGGAGCTGTTTTTT
.	TRBV9	TRBJ2-5	.	13	CASSVGPEETQYF	TGTGCCAGCAGCGTAGGCCCGGAGGAGACCCAGTACTTC
.	TRBV6-2/TRBV6-3	TRBJ2-1	.	15	CASSRVPTNYNEQFF	TGTGCCAGCAGCCGCGTTCCAACTAATTACAATGAGCAGTTCTTC
.	TRBV27	TRBJ1-2	.	13	CASSRGGSYGYTF	TGTGCCAGCAGCAGAGGGGGTAGCTATGGCTACACCTTC
.	TRBV15	TRBJ1-1	.	13	CATVQGQNTEAFF	TGTGCCACCGTGCAGGGGCAGAACACTGAAGCTTTCTTT
.	TRBV7-9	TRBJ2-1	.	13	CASSLRLYNEQFF	TGTGCCAGCAGCTTACGTTTGTACAATGAGCAGTTCTTC
.	TRBV4-3	TRBJ2-7	.	15	CASSPGRDTTYEQYF	TGCGCCAGCAGCCCGGGCCGGGACACTACCTACGAGCAGTACTTC
TRBD2	TRBV18	TRBJ2-3	.	17	CASSPPGLAGGTDTQYF	TGTGCCAGCTCACCTCCGGGACTAGCGGGGGGCACAGATACGCAGTATTTT
.	TRBV6-1	TRBJ1-5	.	16	CASSEYNRYSNQPQHF	TGTGCCAGCAGTGAATACAACAGGTATAGCAATCAGCCCCAGCATTTT
TRBD1	TRBV10-3	TRBJ1-2	once	15	CAISETPGGEQGYTF	TGTGCCATCAGTGAGACCCCAGGGGGCGAACAAGGCTACACCTTC
TRBD2	TRBV4-1	TRBJ2-1	.	18	CASVPGLAGGENYNEQFF	TGCGCCAGCGTACCTGGACTAGCGGGGGGCGAAAACTACAATGAGCAGTTCTTC
.	TRBV3-1/TRBV3-2	TRBJ2-7	.	11	CASSQAREQYF	TGTGCCAGCAGCCAAGCCCGCGAGCAGTACTTC